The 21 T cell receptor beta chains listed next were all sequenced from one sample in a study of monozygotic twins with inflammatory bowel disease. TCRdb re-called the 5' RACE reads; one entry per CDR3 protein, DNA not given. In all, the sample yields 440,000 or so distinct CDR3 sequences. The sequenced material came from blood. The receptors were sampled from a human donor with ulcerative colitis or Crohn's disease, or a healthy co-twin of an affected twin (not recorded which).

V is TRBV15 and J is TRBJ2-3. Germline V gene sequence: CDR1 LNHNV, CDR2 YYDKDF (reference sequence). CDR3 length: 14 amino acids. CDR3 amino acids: CATSRVSPTDTQYF.

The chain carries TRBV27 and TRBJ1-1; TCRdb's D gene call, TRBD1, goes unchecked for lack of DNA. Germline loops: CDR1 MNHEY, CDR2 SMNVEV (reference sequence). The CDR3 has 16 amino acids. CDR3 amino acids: CASSRLLGQVNTEAFF.

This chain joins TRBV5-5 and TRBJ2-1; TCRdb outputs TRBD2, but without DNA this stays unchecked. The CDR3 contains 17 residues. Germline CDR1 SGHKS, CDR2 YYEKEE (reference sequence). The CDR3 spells CASSLAEALAPGGEQFF.

CDR3 protein: CASSHNFQETQYF. V is TRBV19 and J is TRBJ2-5. Germline V gives CDR1 LNHDA, CDR2 SQIVND (reference sequence). This CDR3 is built from 13 residues.

CDR3 residues: CASSWDTSSYEQYF. This sequence joins TRBV5-1 and TRBJ2-7. This CDR3 is 14 amino acids long. The V gene's germline CDR1 is SGHRS and CDR2 YFSETQ.

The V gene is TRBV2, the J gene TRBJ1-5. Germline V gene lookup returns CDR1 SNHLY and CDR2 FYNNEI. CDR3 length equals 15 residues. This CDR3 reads CASSELGSGNQPQHF.

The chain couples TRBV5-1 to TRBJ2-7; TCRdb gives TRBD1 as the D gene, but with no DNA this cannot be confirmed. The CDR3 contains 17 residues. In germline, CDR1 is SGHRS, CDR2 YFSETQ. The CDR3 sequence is CASSPTPVGSFSYEQYF.

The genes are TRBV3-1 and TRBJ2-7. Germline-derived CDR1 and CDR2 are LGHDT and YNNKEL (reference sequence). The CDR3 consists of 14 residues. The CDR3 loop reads CASSQWPETYEQYF.

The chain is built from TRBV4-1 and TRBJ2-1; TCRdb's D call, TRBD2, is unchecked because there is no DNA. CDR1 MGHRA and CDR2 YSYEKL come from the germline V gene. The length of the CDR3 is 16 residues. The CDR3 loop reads CASSLAGVRSYNEQFF.

The CDR3 spells CASSQGFREAFF. V gene TRBV3-1 combines with J gene TRBJ1-1. Germline V gene lookup returns CDR1 LGHDT and CDR2 YNNKEL (reference sequence). The CDR3 consists of 12 residues.

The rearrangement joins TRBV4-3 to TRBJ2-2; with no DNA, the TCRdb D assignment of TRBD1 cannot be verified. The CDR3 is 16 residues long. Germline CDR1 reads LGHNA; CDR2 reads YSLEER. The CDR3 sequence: CASSQDVGTGSGELFF.

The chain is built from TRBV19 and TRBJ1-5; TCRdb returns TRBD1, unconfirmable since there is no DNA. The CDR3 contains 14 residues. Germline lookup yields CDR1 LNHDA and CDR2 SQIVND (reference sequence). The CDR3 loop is CASSVGQGFQPQHF.

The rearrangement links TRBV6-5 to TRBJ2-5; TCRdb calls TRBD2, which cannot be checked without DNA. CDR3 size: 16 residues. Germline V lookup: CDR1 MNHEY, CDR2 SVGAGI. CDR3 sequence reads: CASSHLRGGLGETQYF.

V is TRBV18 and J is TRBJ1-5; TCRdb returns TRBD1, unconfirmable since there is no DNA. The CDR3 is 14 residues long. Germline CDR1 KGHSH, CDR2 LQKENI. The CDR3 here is CASSPQGVNQPQHF.

Here the CDR3 reads CASSSNPNRGLSSNTEAFF. V and J are TRBV5-1 and TRBJ1-1; the D call of TRBD1 rests on TCRdb alone, since no DNA is present to check it. Germline V gene lookup returns CDR1 SGHRS and CDR2 YFSETQ. The CDR3 covers 19 residues.

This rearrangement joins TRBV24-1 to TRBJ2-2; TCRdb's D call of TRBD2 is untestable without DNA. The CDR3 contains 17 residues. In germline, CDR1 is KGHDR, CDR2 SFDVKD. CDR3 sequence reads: CATSDLGGFLNTGELFF.

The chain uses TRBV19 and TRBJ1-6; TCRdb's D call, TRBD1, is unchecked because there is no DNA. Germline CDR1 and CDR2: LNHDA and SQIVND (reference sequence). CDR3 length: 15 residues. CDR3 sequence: CASSRGSVKGTPLHF.

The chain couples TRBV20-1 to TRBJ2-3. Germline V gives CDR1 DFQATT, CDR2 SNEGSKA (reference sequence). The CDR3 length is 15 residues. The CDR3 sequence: CSARQANTPGDTQYF.

CDR3 sequence: CATTKAGGNEQFF. This sequence joins TRBV19 and TRBJ2-1; the TRBD2 assignment by TCRdb is unverifiable without DNA. The CDR3 contains 13 residues. The germline CDR1 and CDR2 sequences are LNHDA and SQIVND (reference sequence).

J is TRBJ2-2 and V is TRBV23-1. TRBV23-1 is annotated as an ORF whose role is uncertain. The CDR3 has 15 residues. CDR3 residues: CASSQFPMNTGELFF.

The CDR3 is CASAPRDSSYEQYF. The chain recombines TRBV27 with TRBJ2-7; the TCRdb call, TRBD1, lacks DNA for checking. Germline CDR1 and CDR2: MNHEY and SMNVEV (reference sequence). The CDR3 is 14 residues long.